This note documents a single T cell receptor beta chain sequence. The sample belongs to a study of identical twins. Each CDR3 protein is one row after TCRdb ran MiXCR on the 5' RACE reads. The sample lists approximately 210,000 distinct CDR3 sequences, roughly a tenth occurring once. CDR1 SEHNR and CDR2 FQNEAQ come from the germline V gene (reference sequence). V shed 1 base and J shed 0 bases, with 12 bases lying between them. The CDR3 contains 16 residues. The clonotype originates from a woman between 18 and 30 years old in good health. Sequencing was performed on memory (CD45RO+) T cells sorted from blood. The chain joins TRBV7-9 to TRBJ2-5, with D perhaps TRBD1 or TRBD2 (5 bases each). The CDR3 nucleotides read TGTGCCAGCAGCTTAGACAGGACTTTTGACCAAGAGACCCAGTACTTC. Amino acids: CASSLDRTFDQETQYF.